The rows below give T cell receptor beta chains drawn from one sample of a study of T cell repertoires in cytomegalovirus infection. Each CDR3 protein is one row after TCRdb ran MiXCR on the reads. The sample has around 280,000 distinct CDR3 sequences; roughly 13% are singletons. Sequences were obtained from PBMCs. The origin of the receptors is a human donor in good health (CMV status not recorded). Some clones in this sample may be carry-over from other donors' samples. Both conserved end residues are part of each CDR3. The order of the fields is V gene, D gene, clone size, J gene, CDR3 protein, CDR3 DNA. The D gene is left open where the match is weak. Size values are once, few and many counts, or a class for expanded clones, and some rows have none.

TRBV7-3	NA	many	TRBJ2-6	CASSLTGGANVLTF	TGTGCCAGCAGCTTAACAGGAGGGGCCAACGTCCTGACTTTC
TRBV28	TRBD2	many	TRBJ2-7	CASSFATSSYEQYF	TGTGCCAGCAGTTTCGCGACTAGCAGCTACGAGCAGTACTTC
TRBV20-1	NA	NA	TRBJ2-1	CSARRENEQFF	TGCAGTGCTAGAAGAGAGAATGAGCAGTTCTTC
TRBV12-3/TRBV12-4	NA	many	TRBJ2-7	CASSLRGGSSYEQYF	TGTGCCAGCAGTTTAAGGGGGGGAAGCTCCTACGAGCAGTACTTC
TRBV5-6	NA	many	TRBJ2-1	CASSLWERRYEQFF	TGTGCCAGCAGCTTGTGGGAAAGGAGGTATGAGCAGTTCTTC
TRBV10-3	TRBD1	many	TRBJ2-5	CAIRGGQVETQYF	TGTGCCATCAGAGGGGGACAGGTTGAGACCCAGTACTTC
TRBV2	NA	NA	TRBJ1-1	CASSESELRRAEAFF	TGTGCCAGCAGTGAATCGGAACTCCGGAGAGCTGAAGCTTTCTTT
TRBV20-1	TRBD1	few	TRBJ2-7	CSASRGPGQGTFSSYEQYF	TGCAGTGCTAGTAGGGGCCCGGGACAGGGGACTTTTAGCTCCTACGAGCAGTACTTC
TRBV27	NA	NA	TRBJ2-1	CASRAGYVNEQFF	TGTGCCAGCAGAGCAGGGTATGTCAATGAGCAGTTCTTC
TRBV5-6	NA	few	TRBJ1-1	CASSFRRSRYTEAFF	TGTGCCAGCAGCTTTAGGAGGTCAAGGTACACTGAAGCTTTCTTT
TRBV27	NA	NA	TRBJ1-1	CASSLDTFTEAFF	TGTGCCAGCAGTTTAGATACTTTCACTGAAGCTTTCTTT
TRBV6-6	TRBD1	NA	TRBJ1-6	CASSSTGDSPLHF	TGTGCCAGCAGTTCAACAGGGGATTCACCCCTCCACTTT
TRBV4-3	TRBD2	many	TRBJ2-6	CASSQNLAGDSGANVLTF	TGCGCCAGCAGCCAAAACCTAGCGGGGGACTCTGGGGCCAACGTCCTGACTTTC
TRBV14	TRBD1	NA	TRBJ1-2	CASSQAGTGLGYTF	TGTGCCAGCAGCCAAGCAGGGACAGGGCTCGGCTACACCTTC
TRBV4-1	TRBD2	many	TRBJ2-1	CASSQEPAGGTYNEQFF	TGCGCCAGCAGCCAAGAACCAGCGGGAGGTACCTACAATGAGCAGTTCTTC
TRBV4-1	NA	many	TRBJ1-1	CASSHGLEAFF	TGCGCCAGCAGCCACGGGCTTGAAGCTTTCTTT
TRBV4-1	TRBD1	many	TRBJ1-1	CASGGTGTLNTEAFF	TGCGCCAGCGGGGGGACAGGGACCTTGAACACTGAAGCTTTCTTT
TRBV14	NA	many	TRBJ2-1	CASSQGTAAHEQFF	TGTGCCAGCAGCCAAGGAACAGCGGCCCATGAGCAGTTCTTC
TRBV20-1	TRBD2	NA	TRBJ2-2	CSASLRAGGTGELFF	TGCAGTGCCAGTCTCAGAGCGGGAGGGACCGGGGAGCTGTTTTTT
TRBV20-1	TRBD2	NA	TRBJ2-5	CSALGLAGGGETQYF	TGCAGTGCTCTCGGACTAGCGGGAGGGGGAGAGACCCAGTACTTC
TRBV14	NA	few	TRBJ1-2	CASSQDVLSNYGYTF	TGTGCCAGCAGCCAAGATGTCCTTTCTAACTATGGCTACACCTTC
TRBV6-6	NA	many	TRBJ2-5	CASSYARGVMVETQYF	TGTGCCAGCAGTTACGCACGCGGGGTCATGGTAGAGACCCAGTACTTC
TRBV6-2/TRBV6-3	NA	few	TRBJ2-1	CASSFLGLRSYNEQFF	TGTGCCAGCAGTTTTCTGGGGTTAAGATCCTACAATGAGCAGTTCTTC
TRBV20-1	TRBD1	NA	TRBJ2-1	CSARQGASVNEQFF	TGCAGTGCTAGGCAGGGGGCTTCTGTTAATGAGCAGTTCTTC
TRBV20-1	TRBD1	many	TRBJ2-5	CSAGRLGTGKETQYF	TGCAGTGCTGGACGCCTAGGGACAGGGAAAGAGACCCAGTACTTC
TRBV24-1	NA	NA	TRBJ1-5	CATSDQISNQPQHF	TGTGCCACCAGTGATCAGATTAGCAATCAGCCCCAGCATTTT
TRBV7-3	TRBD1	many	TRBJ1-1	CASSTTGGKTNTEAFF	TGTGCCAGCAGCACGACAGGGGGAAAAACAAACACTGAAGCTTTCTTT
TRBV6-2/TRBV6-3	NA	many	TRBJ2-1	CASSLTTPSSYNEQFF	TGTGCCAGCAGCCTTACGACGCCGAGCTCCTACAATGAGCAGTTCTTC
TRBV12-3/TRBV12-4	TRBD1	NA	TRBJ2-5	CASSLRTGEETQYF	TGTGCCAGCAGTTTAAGAACAGGGGAAGAGACCCAGTACTTC
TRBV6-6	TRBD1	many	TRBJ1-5	CASSYPGQGGGHQPQHF	TGTGCCAGCAGTTACCCTGGACAGGGAGGGGGTCATCAGCCCCAGCATTTT
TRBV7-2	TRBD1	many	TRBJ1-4	CASGTGTGNEKLFF	TGTGCCAGCGGAACCGGGACAGGGAATGAAAAACTGTTTTTT
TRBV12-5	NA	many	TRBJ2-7	CASGLVLATAYEQYF	TGTGCTAGTGGTTTGGTACTTGCCACAGCCTACGAGCAGTACTTC
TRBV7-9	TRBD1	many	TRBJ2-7	CASSLGDRGNEQYF	TGTGCCAGCAGCCTAGGGGACAGGGGTAACGAGCAGTACTTC
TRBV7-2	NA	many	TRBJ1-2	CASSLVGGGNYGYTF	TGTGCCAGCAGCTTGGTCGGGGGAGGAAACTATGGCTACACCTTC
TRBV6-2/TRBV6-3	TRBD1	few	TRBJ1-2	CASRGRGRDYGYTF	TGTGCCAGCAGGGGCAGGGGGCGAGACTATGGCTACACCTTC
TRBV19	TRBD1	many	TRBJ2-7	CASSTRQGRGEQYF	TGTGCCAGTAGTACCAGACAGGGAAGAGGCGAGCAGTACTTC
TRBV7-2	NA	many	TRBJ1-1	CASSLLQINTEAFF	TGTGCCAGCAGCTTATTACAGATTAACACTGAAGCTTTCTTT
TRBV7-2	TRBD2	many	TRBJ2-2	CASSLLPSGSYGELFF	TGTGCCAGCAGCTTGTTACCTAGCGGGAGTTACGGGGAGCTGTTTTTT
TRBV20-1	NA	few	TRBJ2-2	CSARDRRGLAGELFF	TGCAGTGCTAGAGATCGCAGGGGACTGGCCGGGGAGCTGTTTTTT
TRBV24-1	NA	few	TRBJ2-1	CATSDTGGPYNEQFF	TGTGCCACCAGTGATACGGGGGGCCCATACAATGAGCAGTTCTTC
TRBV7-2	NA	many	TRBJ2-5	CASSLAGRSRETQYF	TGTGCCAGCAGCTTAGCCGGTCGGAGTAGGGAGACCCAGTACTTC
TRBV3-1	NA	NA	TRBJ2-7	CASSLPGGGSYEQYF	TGTGCCAGCAGCCTGCCTGGGGGAGGCTCCTACGAGCAGTACTTC
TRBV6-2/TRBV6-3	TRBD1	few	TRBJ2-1	CASSPNRGPEQFF	TGTGCCAGCAGTCCTAACAGGGGGCCTGAGCAGTTCTTC
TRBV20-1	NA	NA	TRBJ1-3	CSAHPGHLSGNTIYF	TGCAGTGCGCACCCGGGACACCTCTCTGGAAACACCATATATTTT
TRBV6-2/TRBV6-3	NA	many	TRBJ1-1	CASSHPFQNTEAFF	TGTGCCAGCAGTCACCCTTTCCAGAACACTGAAGCTTTCTTT
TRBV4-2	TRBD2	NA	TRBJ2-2	CASSPKTSGRAGTGELFF	TGTGCCAGCAGTCCTAAGACTAGCGGGAGGGCCGGGACCGGGGAGCTGTTTTTT
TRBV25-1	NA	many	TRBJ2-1	CASRPPTPYNEQFF	TGTGCCAGCCGACCCCCGACCCCCTACAATGAGCAGTTCTTC
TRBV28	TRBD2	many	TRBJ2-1	CASSLILSGSKDNEQFF	TGTGCCAGCAGTTTGATATTGAGCGGGAGTAAGGACAATGAGCAGTTCTTC
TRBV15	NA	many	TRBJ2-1	CATSRDLESYNEQFF	TGTGCCACCAGCAGAGATCTAGAATCCTACAATGAGCAGTTCTTC
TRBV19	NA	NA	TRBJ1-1	CASSSVGGGKMNTEAFF	TGTGCCAGTAGTTCCGTGGGGGGGGGAAAAATGAACACTGAAGCTTTCTTT
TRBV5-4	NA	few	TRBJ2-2	CASSRGSNTGELFF	TGTGCCAGCTCCCGAGGGTCGAACACCGGGGAGCTGTTTTTT
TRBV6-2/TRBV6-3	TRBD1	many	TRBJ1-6	CASTPNPGSGTGARSPLHF	TGTGCCAGCACCCCCAATCCCGGCAGCGGGACAGGGGCCCGATCACCCCTCCACTTT
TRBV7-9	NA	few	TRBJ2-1	CASSLGPGAYEQFF	TGTGCCAGCAGCTTAGGTCCTGGAGCGTATGAGCAGTTCTTC
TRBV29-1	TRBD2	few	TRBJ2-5	CSVEGEAGTLETQYF	TGCAGCGTTGAAGGGGAAGCGGGGACCTTAGAGACCCAGTACTTC
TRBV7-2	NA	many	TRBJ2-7	CASSRGLTYEQYF	TGTGCCAGCAGCCGGGGACTTACCTACGAGCAGTACTTC
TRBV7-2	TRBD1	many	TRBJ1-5	CASSTQGDQPQHF	TGTGCCAGCAGCACTCAGGGGGATCAGCCCCAGCATTTT